Listed below are T cell receptor beta chains from one sample, sequenced in a study of blood T cells in healthy people across ages. From the 5' RACE reads, TCRdb called clonotypes with MiXCR, one entry per CDR3 protein. The profile covers 1.5 million or so distinct CDR3 sequences, with around 39% appearing a single time and roughly 7.9% taken by the ten largest. Material: blood. Source of these receptors: a woman aged 18 to 35 in good health. CDR3s include the opening cysteine and the closing phenylalanine or tryptophan. The listing skips clone size in some rows; elsewhere it reads once, few, many or a size class.

v_gene,len,abundance,CDR3aa
TRBV4-1,14,many,CASSQGRDSYEQYF
TRBV29-1,13,.,CSVTTGISETQYF
TRBV25-1,16,.,CASSEGQGVFYNEQYF
TRBV6-1,17,few,CASSEIFGETNYNEQFF
TRBV20-1,13,.,CSASEPLQETQYF
TRBV20-1,15,few,CSAHPGSGINNEQFF
TRBV12-3/TRBV12-4,14,few,CASSPGQLPYEQYF
TRBV20-1,13,.,CSGGASGANVLTF
TRBV18,15,.,CASSPQESSGNTIYF
TRBV28,17,few,CASSLGPSGGSTDTQYF
TRBV7-9,16,.,CASSSGQGRRIDTQYF
TRBV6-5,16,.,CASSYSGLAHSYERYF
TRBV28,16,.,CASSLIASSGANVLTF
TRBV9,15,.,CASSVGGGAADTQYF
TRBV6-6,14,.,CASRSQVASEGYTF
TRBV20-1,14,.,CSVHPGPLGNTIYF
TRBV6-1,13,few,CASSEYRDGEAFF
TRBV20-1,14,few,CSASGQADTDTQYF
TRBV10-3,19,.,CAISESQGGTSDYTGELFF
TRBV18,14,.,CASSWTRSTDTQYF
TRBV27,14,few,CASSPGTENQPQHF
TRBV27,15,.,CASSKWTRGGQPQHF